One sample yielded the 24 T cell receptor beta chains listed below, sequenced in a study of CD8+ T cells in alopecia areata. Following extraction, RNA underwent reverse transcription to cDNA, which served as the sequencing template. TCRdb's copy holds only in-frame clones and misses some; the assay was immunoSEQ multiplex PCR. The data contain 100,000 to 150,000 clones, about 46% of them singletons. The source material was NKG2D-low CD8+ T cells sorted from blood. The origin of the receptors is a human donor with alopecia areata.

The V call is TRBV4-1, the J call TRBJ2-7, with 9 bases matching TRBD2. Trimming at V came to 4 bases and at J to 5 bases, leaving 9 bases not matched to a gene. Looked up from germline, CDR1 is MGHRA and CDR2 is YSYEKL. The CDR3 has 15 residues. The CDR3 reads CASSPIAGAPDEQYF. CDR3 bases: TGCGCCAGCAGCCCAATAGCGGGGGCCCCTGACGAGCAGTACTTC.

The CDR3 sequence: CASSLVGQGRNEQFF. In DNA form, the CDR3 reads TGTGCCAGCAGCTTAGTTGGACAGGGGAGGAATGAGCAGTTCTTC. V gene TRBV7-9 combines with J gene TRBJ2-1, with 9 bases fitting TRBD1. Per germline, CDR1 SEHNR and CDR2 FQNEAQ (reference sequence). This CDR3 region has 15 residues. The trim removed 1 base at V and 7 bases at J, leaving 5 bases unmatched.

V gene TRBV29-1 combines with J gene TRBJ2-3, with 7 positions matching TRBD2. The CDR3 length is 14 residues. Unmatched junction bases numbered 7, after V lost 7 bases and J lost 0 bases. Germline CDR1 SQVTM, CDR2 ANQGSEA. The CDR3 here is CSALGGDSTDTQYF. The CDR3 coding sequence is TGCAGCGCTTTGGGGGGGGATAGCACAGATACGCAGTATTTT.

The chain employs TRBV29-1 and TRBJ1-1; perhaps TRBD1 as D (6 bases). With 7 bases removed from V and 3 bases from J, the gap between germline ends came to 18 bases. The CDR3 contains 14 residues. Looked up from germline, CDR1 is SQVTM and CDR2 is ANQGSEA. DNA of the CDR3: TGCAGCGCACCTGGGGGGGGGCCTGACACTGAAGCTTTCTTT. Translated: CSAPGGGPDTEAFF.

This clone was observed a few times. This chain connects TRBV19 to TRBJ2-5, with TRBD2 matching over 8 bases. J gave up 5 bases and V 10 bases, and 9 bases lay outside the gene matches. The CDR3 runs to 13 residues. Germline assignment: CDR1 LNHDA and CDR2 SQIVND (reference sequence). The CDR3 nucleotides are TGTGCCACCGCCAGCGGGAGCTGGGAGACCCAGTACTTC. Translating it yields CATASGSWETQYF.

CDR3 DNA: TGTGCCAGCAGTGACATAGGGGGAGCGGTGGAGCAGTTCTTC. Its translation: CASSDIGGAVEQFF. The chain is built from TRBV25-1 and TRBJ2-1; D might be TRBD1 (6 bases). CDR1 MGHDK and CDR2 SYGVNS come from the germline V gene. The CDR3 sequence is 14 residues long. V was pared by 3 bases and J by 10 bases, with 16 bases between.

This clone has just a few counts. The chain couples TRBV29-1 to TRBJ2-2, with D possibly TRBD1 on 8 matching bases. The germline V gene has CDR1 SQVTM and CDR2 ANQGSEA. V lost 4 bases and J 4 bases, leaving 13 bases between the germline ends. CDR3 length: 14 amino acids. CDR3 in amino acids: CSVGQGRATGELFF. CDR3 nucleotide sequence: TGCAGCGTTGGACAGGGGAGGGCCACCGGGGAGCTGTTTTTT.

The CDR3: CASSEIRKPDYGYTF. The DNA of the CDR3 is TGTGCCAGCAGTGAAATACGGAAACCCGACTATGGCTACACCTTC. This chain uses TRBV2 with TRBJ1-2; D gene uncertain. This CDR3 has 15 residues. The V end was cut by 2 bases, the J end by 3 bases, with 13 bases between. Germline loops: CDR1 SNHLY, CDR2 FYNNEI.

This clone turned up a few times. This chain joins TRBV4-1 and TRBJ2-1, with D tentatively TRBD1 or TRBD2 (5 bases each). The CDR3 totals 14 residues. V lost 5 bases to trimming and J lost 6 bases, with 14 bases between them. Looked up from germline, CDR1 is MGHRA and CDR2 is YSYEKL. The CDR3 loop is CASSEGPRGNEQFF. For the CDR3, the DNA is TGCGCCAGCAGCGAGGGGCCAAGGGGCAATGAGCAGTTCTTC.

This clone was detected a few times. CDR3 amino acids: CASRTGTEAFF. The CDR3, as DNA: TGTGCCAGCAGGACCGGGACCGAAGCTTTCTTT. The chain employs TRBV25-1 and TRBJ1-1; D is perhaps TRBD1 (5 bases). The CDR3 spans 11 residues. The V and J ends lost 6 bases and 8 bases respectively, with 10 bases between them. The V gene's germline CDR1 is MGHDK and CDR2 SYGVNS.

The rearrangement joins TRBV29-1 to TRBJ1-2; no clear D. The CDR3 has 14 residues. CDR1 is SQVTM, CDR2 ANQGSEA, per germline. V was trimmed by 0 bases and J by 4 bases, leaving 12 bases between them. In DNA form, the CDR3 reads TGCAGCGTTGAAGATCATACTTCTTCCTATGGCTACACCTTC. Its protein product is CSVEDHTSSYGYTF.

This CDR3 reads CSVETSNYGYTF. The CDR3 bases are TGCAGCGTGGAGACATCTAACTATGGCTACACCTTC. The chain has TRBV29-1 and TRBJ1-2; unclear D gene. Germline assignment: CDR1 SQVTM and CDR2 ANQGSEA. The germline V and J ends were trimmed by 6 bases and 0 bases, with 8 bases remaining between them. The CDR3 contains 12 residues.

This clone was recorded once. The CDR3 sequence is CASSLGRETQYF. CDR3 nucleotides: TGTGCCAGCAGTTTAGGACGGGAGACCCAGTACTTC. This sequence joins TRBV2 and TRBJ2-5; D gene unclear. V shed 5 bases and J shed 5 bases, with 9 bases lying between them. The CDR3 is 12 residues long. Germline values: CDR1 SNHLY, CDR2 FYNNEI.

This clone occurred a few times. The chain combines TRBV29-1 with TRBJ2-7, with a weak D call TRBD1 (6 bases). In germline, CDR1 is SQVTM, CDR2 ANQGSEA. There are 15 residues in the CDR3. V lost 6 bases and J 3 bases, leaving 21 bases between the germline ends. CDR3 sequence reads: CSVRIQGQSLYEQYF. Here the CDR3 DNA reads TGCAGCGTCCGCATCCAGGGACAAAGCCTCTACGAGCAGTACTTC.

In DNA form, the CDR3 reads TGCAGTGCTAGAGTCTTGGCGACCCAGTACTTC. Protein product: CSARVLATQYF. The chain carries TRBV20-1 and TRBJ2-5; D gene ambiguous. Germline assignment: CDR1 DFQATT and CDR2 SNEGSKA (reference sequence). This CDR3 spans 11 amino acids. Deletions cut 1 base from V and 7 bases from J, with 7 bases between.

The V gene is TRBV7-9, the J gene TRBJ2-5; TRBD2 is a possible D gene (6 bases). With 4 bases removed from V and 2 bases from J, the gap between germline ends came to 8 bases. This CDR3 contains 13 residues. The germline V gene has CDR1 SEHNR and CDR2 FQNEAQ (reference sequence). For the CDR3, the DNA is TGTGCCAGCAGCTCGGGACTGCAAGAGACCCAGTACTTC. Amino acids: CASSSGLQETQYF.

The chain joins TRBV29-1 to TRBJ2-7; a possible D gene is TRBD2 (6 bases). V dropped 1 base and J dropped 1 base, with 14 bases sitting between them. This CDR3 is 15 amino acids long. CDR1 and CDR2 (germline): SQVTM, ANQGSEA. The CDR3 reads CSVEGGERRSYEQYF. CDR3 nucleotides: TGCAGCGTTGAAGGGGGGGAGAGGAGGTCCTACGAGCAGTACTTC.

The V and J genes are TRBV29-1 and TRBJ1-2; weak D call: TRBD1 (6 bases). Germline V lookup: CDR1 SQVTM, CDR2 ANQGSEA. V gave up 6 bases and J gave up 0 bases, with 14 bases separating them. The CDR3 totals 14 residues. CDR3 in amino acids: CSVGGAQANYGYTF. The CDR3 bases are TGCAGCGTGGGGGGGGCCCAAGCTAACTATGGCTACACCTTC.

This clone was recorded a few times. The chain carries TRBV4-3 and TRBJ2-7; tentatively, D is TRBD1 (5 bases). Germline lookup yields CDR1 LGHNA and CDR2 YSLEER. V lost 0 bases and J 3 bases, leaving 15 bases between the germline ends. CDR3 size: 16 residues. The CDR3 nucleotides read TGCGCCAGCAGCCAAGATTGGGGCGAGAAGGACTACGAGCAGTACTTC. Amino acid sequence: CASSQDWGEKDYEQYF.

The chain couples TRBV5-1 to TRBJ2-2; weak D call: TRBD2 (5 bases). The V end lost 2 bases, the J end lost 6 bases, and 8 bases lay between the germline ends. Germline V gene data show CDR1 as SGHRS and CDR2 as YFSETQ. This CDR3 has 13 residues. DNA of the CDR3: TGCGCCAGCAGCTTAACCGGGGCCGGGGAGCTGTTTTTT. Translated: CASSLTGAGELFF.

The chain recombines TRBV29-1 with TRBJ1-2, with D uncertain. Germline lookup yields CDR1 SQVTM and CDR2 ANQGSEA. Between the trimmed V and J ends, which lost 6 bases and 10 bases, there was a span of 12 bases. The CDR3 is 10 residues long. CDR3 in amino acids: CSVLTGPYTF. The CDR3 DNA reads TGCAGCGTCCTGACCGGACCCTACACCTTC.

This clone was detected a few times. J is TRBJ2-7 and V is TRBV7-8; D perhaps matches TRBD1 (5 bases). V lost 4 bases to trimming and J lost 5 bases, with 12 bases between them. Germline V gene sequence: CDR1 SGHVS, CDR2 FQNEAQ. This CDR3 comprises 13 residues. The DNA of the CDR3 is TGTGCCAGCAGCTGGGCGACAGTCCACGAGCAGTACTTC. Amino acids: CASSWATVHEQYF. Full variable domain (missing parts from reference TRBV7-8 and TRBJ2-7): GAGVSQSPRYKVAKRGQDVALRCDPISGHVSLFWYQQALGQGPEFLTYFQNEAQLDKSGLPSDRFFAERPEGSVSTLKIQRTQQEDSAVYLCASSWATVHEQYFGPGTRLTVT.

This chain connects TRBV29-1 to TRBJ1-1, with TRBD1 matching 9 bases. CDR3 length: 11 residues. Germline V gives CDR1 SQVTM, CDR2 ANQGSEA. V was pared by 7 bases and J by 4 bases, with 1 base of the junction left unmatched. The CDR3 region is CSADRGTEAFF. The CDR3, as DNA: TGCAGCGCGGACAGGGGCACTGAAGCTTTCTTT.

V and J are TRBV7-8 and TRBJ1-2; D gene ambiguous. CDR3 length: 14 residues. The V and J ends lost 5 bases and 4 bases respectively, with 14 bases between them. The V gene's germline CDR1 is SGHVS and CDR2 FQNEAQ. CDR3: CASSPSTVSYGYTF. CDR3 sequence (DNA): TGTGCCAGCAGCCCATCTACAGTGTCCTATGGCTACACCTTC.